This T cell receptor beta chain appears in the sequencing data of a study of cytomegalovirus exposure and HLA in healthy donors. Findings and caveats of the study: Several of the most significant clusters were apparently associated with common viral pathogens in a later analysis.

This clone showed up just a few times. No antigen is known for it. Trimming stripped 5 bases from V and 1 base from J, with 16 bases between. Germline-derived CDR1 and CDR2 are SEHNR and FQNEAQ (reference sequence). The length of the CDR3 is 16 residues. In the PCR, 60 Vbeta and 13 Jbeta primers were used. Only in-frame clones appear in the TCRdb table, and some are missing; sequencing was by immunoSEQ multiplex PCR. The sample consists of roughly 120,000 clones, 74% of them appearing once. The clonotype comes from a woman aged 40 to 49 in good health and CMV-seropositive. The sequenced sample consisted of PBMCs. V and J are TRBV7-9 and TRBJ2-3; D is perhaps TRBD2 (6 bases). This chain's CDR3 is CASSPQGGKGTDTQYF. The CDR3 coding sequence is TGTGCCAGCAGCCCGCAGGGAGGTAAGGGCACAGATACGCAGTATTTT.